This TCR beta chain was documented in a study of OX40 agonist ivuxolimab in advanced cancers. In the study overall: Ivuxolimab is an agonistic anti-OX40 (CD134) antibody, and patients were treated with it. Averaging roughly 60 years in age, with a range of about 23 to 80, the cohort was around 83% male.

This clone has more than one count but fewer than ten. The ends lost 3 bases at V and 4 bases at J; junction bases unmatched: 12. The CDR3 contains 17 residues. Per germline, CDR1 SGHRS and CDR2 YFSETQ. The method was immunoSEQ multiplex PCR; TCRdb's version includes in-frame clones alone and lacks a portion of them. Of 45,000 to 55,000 clones listed, more than 80% are singletons. Patients with a history of autoimmune disease or on systemic immunosuppression were excluded. The TCR sequence derives from an adult with an advanced solid tumor such as melanoma, head and neck, liver or kidney cancer. V is TRBV5-1 and J is TRBJ2-7, with 11 bases aligning to TRBD1. The specimen was CD4+ or CD8+ T cells sorted from blood, collected in a trial of the OX40 agonist ivuxolimab. CDR3 protein: CASSWGLPGQGVYEQYF. CDR3 in DNA: TGCGCCAGCAGCTGGGGTCTGCCGGGACAGGGGGTATACGAGCAGTACTTC.